The text below deals with one TCR beta chain. This specimen comes from a study of CD8 T cells in Susac syndrome. Sequencing of TCR beta was performed on blood CD8+ T cells and on blood CD4+ T cells. The authors negatively isolated CD8+ and CD4+ T cells and FACS-enriched TEMRA cells. RNA in amounts of about 0.5 to 1 ug was reverse transcribed with random hexamers. Across 54 Vbeta and 13 Jbeta, TCR beta CDR3 was amplified with immunoSEQ multiplex PCR. TCRdb passed the immunoSEQ multiplex PCR reads through MiXCR, listing each CDR3 protein once. The sample has 350,000 to 550,000 distinct CDR3 sequences, around 85% seen once; the top ten hold 0.12%. The specimen was CD8+ T cells from PBMCs. This receptor was obtained from a human donor with multiple sclerosis.

The CDR3 region has the DNA TGCGCCAGCAGCCTACAGGGTTTCTACACCTTC. Its protein product is CASSLQGFYTF. This sequence joins TRBV4-1 and TRBJ1-2; D is perhaps TRBD1 (6 bases). Germline V lookup: CDR1 MGHRA, CDR2 YSYEKL. The CDR3 runs 11 residues. V lost 4 bases and J 10 bases, leaving 10 bases between the germline ends.